The clone carrying this TCR beta chain has a handful of counts. Antigen specificity is unknown. The sample originates from a study of T cell responses to AZD1222 COVID-19 vaccine. Study results and limitations: Spike-wide vaccine-associated CD4 TCRs dominated at 160-218 and 743-854. Repertoire collection took place solely once the T cell response had peaked. At baseline, just a handful of AZD1222 recipients tested seropositive.

The germline gives CDR1 MDHEN, CDR2 SYDVKM. J was trimmed by 8 bases and V by 4 bases; bases with no gene match: 8. The length of the CDR3 is 14 residues. The table came from immunoSEQ multiplex PCR; TCRdb's copy has only in-frame clones and leaves some out. The top ten hold about 2.7% of the sample, which has 99,000 or so clones, 88% seen once. This TCR was sampled from an adult in good health. The sample consisted of peripheral blood, taken on day 0 of AZD1222 vaccination. The genes are TRBV28 and TRBJ2-7; 10 bases fit TRBD2. The CDR3 region is CASSWPAGGPKQYF. Written as DNA, the CDR3 is TGTGCCAGCAGTTGGCCAGCGGGAGGGCCCAAGCAGTACTTC.